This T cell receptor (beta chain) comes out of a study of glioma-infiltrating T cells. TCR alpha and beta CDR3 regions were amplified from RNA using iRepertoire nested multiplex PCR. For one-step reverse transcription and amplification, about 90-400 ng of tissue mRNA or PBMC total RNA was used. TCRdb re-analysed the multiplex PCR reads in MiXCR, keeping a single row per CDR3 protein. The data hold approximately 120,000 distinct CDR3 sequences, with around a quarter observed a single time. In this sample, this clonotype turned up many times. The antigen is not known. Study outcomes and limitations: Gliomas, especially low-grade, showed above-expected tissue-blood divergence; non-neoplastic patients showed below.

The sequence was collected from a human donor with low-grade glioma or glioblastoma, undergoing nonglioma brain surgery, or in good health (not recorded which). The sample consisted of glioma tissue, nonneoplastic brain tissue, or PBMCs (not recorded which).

The CDR3 DNA reads as TGCGCCAGCAGCCTCCACAATGAGCAGTTCTTC. Amino acid sequence: CASSLHNEQFF. The chain has TRBV4-1 and TRBJ2-1, with D hard to call. Germline lookup yields CDR1 MGHRA and CDR2 YSYEKL. V lost 4 bases, J lost 5 bases, and 3 bases lay in between. There are 11 residues in the CDR3.